This TCR beta chain emerged from a study of blood T cell repertoires in COVID-19. Study-wide context: Samples came from the United States, Italy and Spain, spanning acute and convalescent COVID-19.

This CDR3 has 12 residues. The germline CDR1 and CDR2 sequences are SGHAT and FQNNGV. Trimming left V 9 bases short and J 0 bases short, with 7 bases between. Produced via immunoSEQ multiplex PCR; TCRdb's table is partial and in-frame only. The sample includes 220,000 or so clones, approximately 80% of them seen just once. The source material was PBMCs or T cells enriched from blood (not recorded which). V gene TRBV11-2 combines with J gene TRBJ2-3; D gene ambiguous. This clonotype originated in a woman in her thirties or forties with acute COVID-19. The CDR3 spells CASHQSTDTQYF. In DNA form, the CDR3 reads TGTGCCAGTCACCAGAGCACAGATACGCAGTATTTT. Variable domain in full (rest from reference TRBV11-2 and TRBJ2-3): EAGVAQSPRYKIIEKRQSVAFWCNPISGHATLYWYQQILGQGPKLLIQFQNNGVVDDSQLPKDRFSAERLKGVDSTLKIQPAKLEDSAVYLCASHQSTDTQYFGPGTRLTVL.